Listed below are T cell receptor beta chains from one sample, sequenced in a study of shared clonotypes between healthy human individuals. Only in-frame clones appear in the TCRdb table, and some are missing; sequencing was by immunoSEQ multiplex PCR. The repertoire has about 2.3 million clones, around 93% of them found once; the top ten carry approximately 0.41%. Sequenced: naive CD4+ T cells from PBMCs. These receptors were obtained from a man aged 18 to 35 in good health. Some clones in this sample may be carry-over from other donors' samples. CDR3s leave out the opening cysteine and the closing phenylalanine or tryptophan.

v_call	cdr3_length	j_call	cdr3_aa
TRBV25-1	12	TRBJ2-5	ASSEGGAIETQY
TRBV5-1	11	TRBJ1-2	ASSSGSNYGYT
TRBV28	14	TRBJ2-2	ASRGRIPGVGGELF
TRBV15	13	TRBJ2-7	ATSSRLRSSYEQY
TRBV28	12	TRBJ2-7	ASSLGGQIYEQY
TRBV7-8	14	NA	ASSLVRVAQGYEQY
TRBV18	14	TRBJ2-7	ASSPPWGQDTYEQY
TRBV28	10	TRBJ2-3	ASSLGQDTQY
TRBV28	13	TRBJ2-1	ASTTLAGIGSEQF
TRBV6-1	13	TRBJ2-3	ASSVSQGWADTQY
TRBV27	11	TRBJ2-7	ASSFTVAYEQY
TRBV9	15	TRBJ1-4	ASSKGPDPATNEKLF
TRBV25-1	12	TRBJ2-5	ASSPAGDWGTQY
TRBV5-1	12	TRBJ1-1	ASRYIAGFGEAF
TRBV6-5	13	TRBJ2-7	ASSYSVGSWDEQY
TRBV19	13	TRBJ2-5	ASSIVGQGKETQY
TRBV18	12	TRBJ2-5	ASSTDQTSETQY
TRBV5-1	14	TRBJ2-2	ASSLLQGKNTGELF
TRBV19	14	TRBJ1-1	ASREPGQGFYAEAF
TRBV10-1	14	TRBJ2-1	ASSGLLAGRPNEQF
TRBV5-4	16	TRBJ2-1	ASSAPATGTGGYNEQF
TRBV5-4	13	TRBJ1-2	ASSFSGGGNYGYT
TRBV18	13	TRBJ2-7	ASSPPGLPPHEQY
TRBV6-1	13	TRBJ2-5	ASRRTPGGGETQY
TRBV29-1	9	TRBJ1-2	SVAVRDGYT
TRBV18	11	TRBJ2-2	ASSPYSTGELF
TRBV29-1	9	TRBJ1-4	SVGLTGERS
TRBV27	11	TRBJ2-3	ASSFQFADTQY
TRBV18	12	TRBJ2-7	ASSPPSGRLEQY
TRBV9	12	TRBJ2-2	ASSVGLSTGELF
TRBV19	15	TRBJ1-3	ASSNNRGGGSGNTIY
TRBV5-1	14	TRBJ2-6	ASSQDSHSGANVLT